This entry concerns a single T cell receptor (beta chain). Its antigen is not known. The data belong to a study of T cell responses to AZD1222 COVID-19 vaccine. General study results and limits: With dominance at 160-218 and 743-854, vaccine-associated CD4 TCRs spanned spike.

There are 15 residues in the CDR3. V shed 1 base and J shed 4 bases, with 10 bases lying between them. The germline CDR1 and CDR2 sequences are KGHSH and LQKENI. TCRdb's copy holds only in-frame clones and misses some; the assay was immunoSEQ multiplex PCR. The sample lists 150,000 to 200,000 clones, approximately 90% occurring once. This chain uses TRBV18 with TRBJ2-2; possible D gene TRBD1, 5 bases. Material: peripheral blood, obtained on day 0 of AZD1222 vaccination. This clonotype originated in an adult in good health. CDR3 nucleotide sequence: TGTGCCAGCTCACCACAAGACAGACCCACCGGGGAGCTGTTTTTT. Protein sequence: CASSPQDRPTGELFF.